Listed below are T cell receptor beta chains from one sample, sequenced in a study of blood T cell repertoires in COVID-19. Only in-frame clones appear in the TCRdb table, and some are missing; sequencing was by immunoSEQ multiplex PCR. The data show approximately 100,000 clones, around 82% seen once. The source material was peripheral blood. The receptors were sampled from a man aged 70 or older with active or convalescent COVID-19. Each CDR3 is given with its conserved first and last residue. A D gene is named only where the DNA matches it firmly. Expanded clones are given a class, and other clones once, few, many or no size at all.

>.|TRBJ1-2|TRBD1|TRBV11-1
TGTGCCAGCAGCTTAGCGCCAACAGGGGATGGTGGCTACACCTTC
CASSLAPTGDGGYTF
>few|TRBJ1-5|.|TRBV19
TGTGCCAGTAGTATTGGCACAGGGAGTTATCAGCCCCAGCATTTT
CASSIGTGSYQPQHF
>.|TRBJ2-5|.|TRBV21-1
TGTGCCAGCAGCTTCACGGGATGGCCCCAAGAGACCCAGTACTTC
CASSFTGWPQETQYF
>.|TRBJ2-5|TRBD2|TRBV3-1/TRBV3-2
TGTGCCAGCAGCCAAGCCCCTAGCGGAGAGACCCAGTACTTC
CASSQAPSGETQYF
>.|TRBJ1-2|TRBD1|TRBV4-2
TGTGCCAGCAGCCAAGCTGGGGGACAGGGAACCGGGCTTAATGGCTACACCTTC
CASSQAGGQGTGLNGYTF
>.|TRBJ1-1|.|TRBV6-6
TGTGCCAGCAGTCTAAGCCCCAGAGGGAAAGCTTTCTTT
CASSLSPRGKAFF
>.|TRBJ2-7|TRBD1|TRBV19
TGTGCCAGTAGTCACCGGGACAGGGGCCACGAGCAGTACTTC
CASSHRDRGHEQYF
>.|TRBJ2-3|.|TRBV5-1
TGCGCCAGCAGCTTTTCAGGCACAGATACGCAGTATTTT
CASSFSGTDTQYF
>.|TRBJ2-7|TRBD2|TRBV19
TGTGCCAGTAGTATCTCTAGCGGGGGATCCTACGAGCAGTACTTC
CASSISSGGSYEQYF
>.|TRBJ2-4|.|TRBV19
TGTGCCAGTAGTACTCTCCCCTCTTGGGGGGAAGCCAAAAACATTCAGTACTTC
CASSTLPSWGEAKNIQYF
>.|TRBJ2-2|.|TRBV9
TGTGCCAGCAGCTCGGGACTGAACACCGGGGAGCTGTTTTTT
CASSSGLNTGELFF
>.|TRBJ2-1|TRBD2|TRBV3-1/TRBV3-2
TGTGCCAGCAGCCATCCCTTGGGGACTAGCGGGGGGTATGAGCAGTTCTTC
CASSHPLGTSGGYEQFF
>few|TRBJ1-2|.|TRBV4-1
TGCGCCAGCAGCCAAGATGAGAGGGAAATTAACTATGGCTACACCTTC
CASSQDEREINYGYTF
>.|TRBJ1-1|TRBD1|TRBV18
TGTGCCAGCTCAACATCAGGGGGTAGCACTGAAGCTTTCTTT
CASSTSGGSTEAFF
>once|TRBJ2-5|.|TRBV15
TGTGCCACCAGCAGAGGACGGGCTAGCCTTCAAGAGACCCAGTACTTC
CATSRGRASLQETQYF
>.|TRBJ2-1|.|TRBV29-1
TGCAGCGTTGAAGGGGCGACTAGTACGGGCTACAATGAGCAGTTCTTC
CSVEGATSTGYNEQFF
>.|TRBJ2-5|TRBD1|TRBV28
TGTGCCAGCAGTTTAACCGCCGGGACAGGGGAAGAGACCCAGTACTTC
CASSLTAGTGEETQYF
>.|TRBJ1-1|.|TRBV29-1
TGCAGCGTAAGACAGGTGAACACTGAAGCTTTCTTT
CSVRQVNTEAFF
>.|TRBJ2-7|.|TRBV27
TGTGCCAGCGGTTTCTCGGGGTACGAGCAGTACTTC
CASGFSGYEQYF
>.|TRBJ2-1|TRBD1|TRBV3-1/TRBV3-2
TGTGCCAGCAGCCAGCCCGGGACAGCCTACAATGAGCAGTTCTTC
CASSQPGTAYNEQFF
>once|TRBJ1-2|.|TRBV18
TGTGCCAGCTCACCAGGGGGCCTCAGCTATGGCTACACCTTC
CASSPGGLSYGYTF
>.|TRBJ2-3|.|TRBV7-9
TGTGCCAGCAGCTACGGGGTAGATACGCAGTATTTT
CASSYGVDTQYF
>few|TRBJ2-2|.|TRBV9
TGTGCCAGCAGCGCGGTGGGGGGCACCGGGGAGCTGTTTTTT
CASSAVGGTGELFF
>.|TRBJ2-1|TRBD2|TRBV7-2
TGTGCCAGCAGCTTAATCCGACTAGCGGGGTCGTGGGATGAGCAGTTCTTC
CASSLIRLAGSWDEQFF
>.|TRBJ1-5|.|TRBV18
TGTGCCAGCTCACCCCAGGGTGGCCCTTGGCCCCAGCATTTT
CASSPQGGPWPQHF
>once|TRBJ2-2|TRBD1|TRBV5-1
TGCGCCAGCAGCTTGGGACAGGGTGCCGGGGAGCTGTTTTTT
CASSLGQGAGELFF
>once|TRBJ1-3|.|TRBV12-5
TGTGCTAGTGCTCCTTCTAGCTCTGGAAACACCATATATTTT
CASAPSSSGNTIYF
>.|TRBJ2-7|.|TRBV7-2
TGTGCCAGCAGCTTAGGGACAGACTACTACGAGCAGTACTTC
CASSLGTDYYEQYF
>.|TRBJ2-7|.|TRBV6-5
TGTGCCAGCCACTACTCAGGTCCAGGGCTGGGCGAGCAGTACTTC
CASHYSGPGLGEQYF
>.|TRBJ2-1|.|TRBV11-2
TGTGCCAGCAGAGGGGTCTCCTACAATGAGCAGTTCTTC
CASRGVSYNEQFF
>.|TRBJ1-5|TRBD1|TRBV14
TGTGCCAGCAGCCAAGGGACAGGCCCCGGGCAGCCCCAGCATTTT
CASSQGTGPGQPQHF
>.|TRBJ2-5|.|TRBV29-1
TGCAGCGTTGTTTCTGGGGGCCCCAGCTACCAAGAGACCCAGTACTTC
CSVVSGGPSYQETQYF
>once|TRBJ1-4|.|TRBV5-1
TGCGCCAGCAGCCAGGGCGGAACAACTAATGAAAAACTGTTTTTT
CASSQGGTTNEKLFF
>once|TRBJ2-2|.|TRBV7-2
TGTGCCAGCAGCGCACACGGGGGTACCGGGGAGCTGTTTTTT
CASSAHGGTGELFF
>few|TRBJ2-2|.|TRBV10-1
TGCGCCAGCAGCGCGCTTAACACCGGGGAGCTGTTTTTT
CASSALNTGELFF
>.|TRBJ2-5|.|TRBV5-6
TGTGCCAGCAGCGTGCATTTACCGCGGGAGACCCAGTACTTC
CASSVHLPRETQYF
>.|TRBJ1-1|.|TRBV19
TGTGCCAGTAGCTACAGGGAAGTAAACACTGAAGCTTTCTTT
CASSYREVNTEAFF
>.|TRBJ1-3|TRBD1|TRBV10-3
TGTGCCATCAGTGGGACAGGGAATGGAAACACCATATATTTT
CAISGTGNGNTIYF
>.|TRBJ2-5|TRBD2|TRBV6-5
TGTGCCAGCAGTTACGGGGGGGGACACCAAGAGACCCAGTACTTC
CASSYGGGHQETQYF
>.|TRBJ1-2|TRBD1|TRBV30
TGTGCCTGGAGTGTACGACAGGGGGCTCTTAGGGGCTACACCTTC
CAWSVRQGALRGYTF
>.|TRBJ2-3|.|TRBV5-4
TGTGCCAGCAGCTCGTACGGGGGCACAGATACGCAGTATTTT
CASSSYGGTDTQYF
>few|TRBJ2-1|.|TRBV5-4
TGTGCCAGCAGTTCGTACCCTCCTAGGGGCCCCAAGGGTGGCAATGAGCAGTTCTTC
CASSSYPPRGPKGGNEQFF
>.|TRBJ1-2|.|TRBV5-5
TGTGCCAGCAGCTTGACAGGGTCGGCTGATGATAACTATGGCTACACCTTC
CASSLTGSADDNYGYTF
>.|TRBJ2-1|.|TRBV6-2/TRBV6-3
TGTGCCAGCAGTTACTCGGCGGGGCCGGATGAGCAGTTCTTC
CASSYSAGPDEQFF
>few|TRBJ2-7|TRBD1|TRBV24-1
TGTGCCACCAGTGATTTGTACTCCCCGGGACAGGATTACTCCTACGAGCAGTACTTC
CATSDLYSPGQDYSYEQYF
>.|TRBJ1-6|.|TRBV21-1
TGTGCCAGCAGCAAAGGGCGGGGCGCGGGGAATTCACCCCTCCACTTT
CASSKGRGAGNSPLHF
>.|TRBJ2-2|TRBD1|TRBV6-5
TGTGCCAGCAGCCTCGGACAGGGGGCCGGGGAGCTGTTTTTT
CASSLGQGAGELFF
>few|TRBJ1-3|.|TRBV6-5
TGTGCCAGCAGGATTGGAGCTGGAAACACCATATATTTT
CASRIGAGNTIYF
>.|TRBJ2-1|.|TRBV6-5
TGTGCCAGCAGGGTTCGGGAGGAGCAGTTCTTC
CASRVREEQFF
>.|TRBJ2-1|TRBD2|TRBV4-3
TGCGCCAGCAGCCACCTAGCGGACGAAAGGGTTGAGCAGTTCTTC
CASSHLADERVEQFF